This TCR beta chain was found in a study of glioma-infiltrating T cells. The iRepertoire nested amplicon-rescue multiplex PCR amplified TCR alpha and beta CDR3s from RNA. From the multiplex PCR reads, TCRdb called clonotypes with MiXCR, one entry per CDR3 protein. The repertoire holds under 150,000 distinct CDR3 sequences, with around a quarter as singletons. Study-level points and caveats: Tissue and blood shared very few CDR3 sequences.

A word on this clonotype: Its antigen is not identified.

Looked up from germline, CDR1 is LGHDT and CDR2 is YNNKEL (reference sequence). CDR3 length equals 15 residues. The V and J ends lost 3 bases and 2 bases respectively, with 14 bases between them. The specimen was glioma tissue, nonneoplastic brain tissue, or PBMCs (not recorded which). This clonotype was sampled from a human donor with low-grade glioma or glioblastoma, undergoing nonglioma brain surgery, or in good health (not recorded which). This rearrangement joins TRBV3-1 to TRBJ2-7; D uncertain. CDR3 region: CASSHWADRPYEQYV. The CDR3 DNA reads TGTGCCAGCAGCCATTGGGCAGATCGGCCCTACGAGCAGTACGTC.